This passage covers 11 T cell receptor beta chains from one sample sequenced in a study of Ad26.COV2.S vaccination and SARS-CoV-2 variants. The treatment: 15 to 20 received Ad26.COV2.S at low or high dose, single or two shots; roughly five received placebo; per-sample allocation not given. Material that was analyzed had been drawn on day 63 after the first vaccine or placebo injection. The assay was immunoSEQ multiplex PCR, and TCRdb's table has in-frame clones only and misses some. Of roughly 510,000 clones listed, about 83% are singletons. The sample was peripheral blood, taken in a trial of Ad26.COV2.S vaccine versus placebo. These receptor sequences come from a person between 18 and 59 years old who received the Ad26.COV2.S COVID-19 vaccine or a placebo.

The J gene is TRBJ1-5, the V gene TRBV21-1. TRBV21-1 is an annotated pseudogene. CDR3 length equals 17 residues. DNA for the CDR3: TGTGCCAGCAGCGGACTTCCGGGCCAAACTTCGAACCAGCCCCAGCATTTT. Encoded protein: CASSGLPGQTSNQPQHF.

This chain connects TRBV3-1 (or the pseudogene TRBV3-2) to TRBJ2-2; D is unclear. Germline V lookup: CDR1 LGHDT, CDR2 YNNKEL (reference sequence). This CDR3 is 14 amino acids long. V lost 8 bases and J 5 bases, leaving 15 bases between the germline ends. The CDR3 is CASSGFRLTGELFF. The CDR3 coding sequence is TGTGCCAGCTCCGGCTTCCGCTTAACCGGGGAGCTGTTTTTT.

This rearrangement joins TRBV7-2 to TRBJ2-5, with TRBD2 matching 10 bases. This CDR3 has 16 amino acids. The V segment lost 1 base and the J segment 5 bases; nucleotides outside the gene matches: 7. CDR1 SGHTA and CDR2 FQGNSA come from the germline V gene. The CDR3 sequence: CASSLDPSGRSETQYF. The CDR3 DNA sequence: TGTGCCAGCAGCTTAGACCCTAGCGGGAGATCGGAGACCCAGTACTTC. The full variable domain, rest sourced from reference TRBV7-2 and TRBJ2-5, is GAGVSQSPSNKVTEKGKDVELRCDPISGHTALYWYRQSLGQGLEFLIYFQGNSAPDKSGLPSDRFSAERTGGSVSTLTIQRTQQEDSAVYLCASSLDPSGRSETQYFGPGTRLLVL.

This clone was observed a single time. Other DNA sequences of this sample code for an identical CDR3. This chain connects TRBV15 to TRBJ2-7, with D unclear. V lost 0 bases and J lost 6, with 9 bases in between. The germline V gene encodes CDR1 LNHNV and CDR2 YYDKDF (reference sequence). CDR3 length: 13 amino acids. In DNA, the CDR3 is TGTGCCACCAGCAGAGATTTGGGGTCCGAGCAGTACTTC. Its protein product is CATSRDLGSEQYF.

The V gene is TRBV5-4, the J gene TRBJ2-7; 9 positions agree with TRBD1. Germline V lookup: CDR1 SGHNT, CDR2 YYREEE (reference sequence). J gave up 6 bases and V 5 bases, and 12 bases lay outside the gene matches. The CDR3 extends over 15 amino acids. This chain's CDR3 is CASSQAGTGLGEQYF. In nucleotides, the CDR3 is TGTGCCAGCAGTCAGGCCGGGACAGGGCTGGGCGAGCAGTACTTC.

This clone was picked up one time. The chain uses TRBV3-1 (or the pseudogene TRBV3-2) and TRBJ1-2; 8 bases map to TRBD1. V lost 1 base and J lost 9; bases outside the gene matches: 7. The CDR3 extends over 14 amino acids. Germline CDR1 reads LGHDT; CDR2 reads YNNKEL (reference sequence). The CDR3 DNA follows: TGTGCCAGCAGCCAAGTAACAGGACAGGGTCGCTACACCTTC. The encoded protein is CASSQVTGQGRYTF.

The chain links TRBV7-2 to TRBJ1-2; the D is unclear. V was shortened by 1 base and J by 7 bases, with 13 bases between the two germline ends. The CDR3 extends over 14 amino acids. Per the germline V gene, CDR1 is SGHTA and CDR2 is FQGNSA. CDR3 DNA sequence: TGTGCCAGCAGCTTAGACCGACCGTCCCCTGGCTACACCTTC. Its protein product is CASSLDRPSPGYTF. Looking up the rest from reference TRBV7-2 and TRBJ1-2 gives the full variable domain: GAGVSQSPSNKVTEKGKDVELRCDPISGHTALYWYRQSLGQGLEFLIYFQGNSAPDKSGLPSDRFSAERTGGSVSTLTIQRTQQEDSAVYLCASSLDRPSPGYTFGSGTRLTVV.

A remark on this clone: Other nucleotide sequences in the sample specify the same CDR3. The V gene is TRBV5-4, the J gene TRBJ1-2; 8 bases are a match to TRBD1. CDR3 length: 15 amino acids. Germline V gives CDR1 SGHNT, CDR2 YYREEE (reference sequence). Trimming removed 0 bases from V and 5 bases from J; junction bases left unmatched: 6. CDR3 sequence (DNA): TGTGCCAGCAGCTTGGGAGGACAGGGAGATTATGGCTACACCTTC. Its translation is CASSLGGQGDYGYTF. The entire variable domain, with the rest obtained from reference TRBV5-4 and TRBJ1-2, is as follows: ETGVTQSPTHLIKTRGQQVTLRCSSQSGHNTVSWYQQALGQGPQFIFQYYREEENGRGNFPPRFSGLQFPNYSSELNVNALELDDSALYLCASSLGGQGDYGYTFGSGTRLTVV.

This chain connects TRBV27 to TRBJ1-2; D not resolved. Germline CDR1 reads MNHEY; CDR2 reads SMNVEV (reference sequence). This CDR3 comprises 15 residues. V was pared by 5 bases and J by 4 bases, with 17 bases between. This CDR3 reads CASSQAQPGIYGYTF. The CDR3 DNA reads TGTGCCAGCAGTCAGGCCCAACCGGGGATCTATGGCTACACCTTC.

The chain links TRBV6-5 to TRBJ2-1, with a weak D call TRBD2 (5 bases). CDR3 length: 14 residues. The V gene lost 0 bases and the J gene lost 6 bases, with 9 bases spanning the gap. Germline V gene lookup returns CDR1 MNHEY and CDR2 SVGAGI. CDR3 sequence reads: CASSYSRTLNEQFF. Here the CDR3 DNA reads TGTGCCAGCAGTTACTCGAGGACTCTCAATGAGCAGTTCTTC.

Here the CDR3 DNA reads TGTGCCACCAGTGAGTCCGGGACAGGGTCTCCGGGGGAGCAGTACTTC. Translated: CATSESGTGSPGEQYF. The chain uses TRBV24-1 and TRBJ2-7; 9 positions match TRBD1. Germline V gene lookup returns CDR1 KGHDR and CDR2 SFDVKD. J lost 7 bases, V lost 4 bases, and 13 bases had no gene match. CDR3 length: 16 residues.